The source of this T cell receptor beta chain is a study of T cells in Graves' hyperthyroidism and ophthalmopathy (dated by TCRdb to the late 2010s). Regarding the complete study: To identify TCR V-J signatures that set the groups apart, the researchers used a discovery cohort of 90 to 100 patients, made up of 40 to 45 with Graves' ophthalmopathy and around 58 with stable Graves' hyperthyroidism. An independent validation cohort of 18 to 20 hyperthyroidism patients and 17 patients who later progressed to ophthalmopathy tested prospective prediction of ophthalmopathy. The study also compared thyroid tissue and blood T-cell repertoires from 5 to 7 Graves' hyperthyroidism patients. TCR Vbeta CDR3 sequencing of 130 to 150 peripheral blood samples (under 45 ophthalmopathy, around 80 hyperthyroidism and roughly 17 progressor patients) is reported in the paper. The approximately 95 discovery patients were divided at random into training and test sets in a 7:3 ratio. After blood sampling, hyperthyroidism patients were treated with methimazole at a starting dose of 30 mg daily, and ophthalmopathy patients were treated with high-dose intravenous methylprednisolone.

V is pared back by 3 bases and J by 2 bases, with 8 bases lying between the germline termini. Inclusive of the bounding cysteine and phenylalanine, the CDR3 is 13 residues long. Of the read, only the CDR3 DNA is kept; its 39 bases are in frame from base 1. CDR1 SGHVS and CDR2 FNYEAQ were looked up in the germline V gene. The TCR beta CDR3 regions were amplified from RNA transcripts. For the first round of RT-PCR on the TCR CDR3, the HTBI primer set was used together with the Qiagen OneStep RT-PCR kit. A second multiplex PCR round built the libraries, followed by size selection and purification. Paired-end sequencing of the libraries was performed with 100 bp reads on an Illumina HiSeq2000. The original methods were these. SOAPnuke was used to process the raw data, throwing out any read that contained adapters or uncalled bases, had a mean Phred below 15, or lacked an exact constant-primer or identifier match. High-quality paired reads were merged using COPE v1.2.5, and each unique nucleotide sequence was defined as a clonotype. MiTCR v1.1 was used to align the clonotypes against IMGT TRBV, TRBD and TRBJ reference segments. Analysis was restricted to V-J combinations with a frequency above 0.0001, which covered over 98% of repertoires. A TCS score was defined as the ratio between F50 (clonal expansion) and ExV (chaos), using BLOSUM62-based TCRdist between CDR3 peptides within each V-J. Welch's t-statistics and random forest reduced several hundred V-J features to fewer than 15, which were used in a naive Bayes classifier (R e1071). In TCRdb, the public reads were trimmed at Q25 with fastp and aligned with MiXCR, with productive beta chains retained. Rows are unified per CDR3 protein, each entry keeping the most common DNA and genes. These V and J calls originate from TCRdb's pipeline instead of the authors' own analysis. The sample has around 540,000 distinct CDR3 sequences on record, under 60% of them singletons. The biggest ten clones account for 8% to 8.5% of the sample.

This clonotype was observed a few times. Its specific antigen is unknown. It has no much larger one-base neighbor in the sample; base qualities were not kept. The investigation overall reported the following: Ophthalmopathy was separated from stable hyperthyroidism by a 13 V-J signature model, with about 86% sensitivity and 81% to 82% specificity obtained in cross-validation and 80%/75% obtained in testing. In validation, the model predicted progression to ophthalmopathy a median of roughly 6.1 months before onset, with approximately 68% sensitivity and just under 75% specificity. No statistical method was used to fix the sample size in advance, and group allocation was not hidden from the investigators. Most expanded thyroid clonotypes (frequency above 0.001) were also detected in blood, a finding suggesting that blood repertoires may reflect thyroid immune responses.

A patient counted as having stable Graves' hyperthyroidism if no progression to ophthalmopathy occurred over 18 months of follow-up. The hyperthyroidism patients were between 18 and 65 years old and newly diagnosed, with a disease duration of less than 2 months. Any patient with an uncontrolled infection, another autoimmune disease, pregnancy or lactation was excluded. Diagnoses were established on the basis of clinical symptoms, serum thyroxine and TRAb, thyroid ultrasound, and orbital computed tomography. Trizol reagent was used to extract total RNA, and RNA quality was then checked on an Agilent 2100 Bioanalyzer.

This sequence originates from a woman between 18 and 30 years old with Graves' hyperthyroidism. Donor details come from another sample of the same person, matched by shared clones. Sequencing input: peripheral blood or thyroid tissue (not recorded which). This chain joins TRBV7-6 to TRBJ2-7; a confident D gene designation cannot be given. The sequenced DNA is TGTGCCAGCAGCTTGGACCTTCCCTACGAGCAGTACTTC. Its protein reads: CASSLDLPYEQYF.